The sequence of this T cell receptor (beta chain) was determined in a study of cytomegalovirus exposure and HLA in healthy donors. Study summary: There were 117 million unique TCR beta sequences, drawn from around 180 million T cells, in an earlier analysis. General study results and limits: It was reported that TCR beta sequences correctly inferred the HLA-A and HLA-B alleles for most subjects.

The CDR3 runs to 16 residues. V gave up 5 bases and J gave up 7 bases; unmatched junction bases: 14. Germline CDR1 reads SGHDT; CDR2 reads YYEEEE. This clone appeared a few times. Its specificity is not known. The PCR was carried out with 60 Vbeta primers and 13 Jbeta primers. Sequenced by immunoSEQ multiplex PCR; TCRdb stores in-frame clones only, minus some. The sample includes 150,000 to 200,000 clones, 65% to 90% of them seen just once. The V call is TRBV5-6, the J call TRBJ1-4, with TRBD1 identical over 7 bases. The sample was PBMCs. The receptor was derived from a human donor in good health. CDR3 nucleotide sequence: TGTGCCAGCAGTTCAACAGGGGTGGGACACCTTGAAAAACTGTTTTTT. As protein: CASSSTGVGHLEKLFF.